Presented here are 18 T cell receptor beta chains from one specimen sequenced in a study of Ad26.COV2.S vaccination and SARS-CoV-2 variants. The treatment here: 15 to 20 received Ad26.COV2.S at low or high dose, single or two shots; roughly 5 received placebo; per-sample allocation not given. Sampling occurred on day 63 after the first vaccine or placebo injection. Data came from immunoSEQ multiplex PCR; TCRdb stores just in-frame clones and leaves some out. Here the sample spans fewer than 400,000 clones, about 91% being singletons. The sample was peripheral blood, taken in a trial of Ad26.COV2.S vaccine versus placebo. These receptors were obtained from a person between 18 and 60 years old who received the Ad26.COV2.S COVID-19 vaccine or a placebo.

Notes on this clone: Compared with germline, one end of the junction differs, possibly owing to a read error. V is TRBV14 and J is TRBJ1-3; D might be TRBD1 (5 bases). The CDR3 spans 15 residues. Germline V gene data show CDR1 as SGHDN and CDR2 as FVKESK. CDR3 coding DNA: TGTGCCAGCGGGAGGGGAGGGAAATCTGGGAACACCATATATTTT. It codes for CASGRGGKSGNTIYF. The complete variable domain, with remaining parts taken from reference TRBV14 and TRBJ1-3, reads EAGVTQFPSHSVIEKGQTVTLRCDPISGHDNLYWYRRVMGKEIKFLLHFVKESKQDESGMPNNRFLAERTGGTYSTLKVQPAELEDSGVYFCASGRGGKSGNTIYFGEGSWLTVV.

This chain connects TRBV28 to TRBJ2-1; 8 bases are a match to TRBD2. Germline V gene data show CDR1 as MDHEN and CDR2 as SYDVKM. Trimming at V came to 5 bases and at J to 3 bases, leaving 9 bases not matched to a gene. The CDR3 sequence is 16 residues long. This chain's CDR3 is CASSTSGVEGYNEQFF. CDR3 DNA: TGTGCCAGCAGTACTAGCGGAGTGGAGGGCTACAATGAGCAGTTCTTC.

The rearrangement joins TRBV11-2 to TRBJ2-3; D call uncertain. V lost 2 bases and J 2 bases, leaving 8 bases between the germline ends. Germline values: CDR1 SGHAT, CDR2 FQNNGV. The CDR3 is 14 amino acids. CDR3 nucleotides: TGTGCCAGCAGCTTAAACCACCCCACAGATACGCAGTATTTT. It specifies CASSLNHPTDTQYF. The entire variable domain, with the rest obtained from reference TRBV11-2 and TRBJ2-3, is as follows: EAGVAQSPRYKIIEKRQSVAFWCNPISGHATLYWYQQILGQGPKLLIQFQNNGVVDDSQLPKDRFSAERLKGVDSTLKIQPAKLEDSAVYLCASSLNHPTDTQYFGPGTRLTVL.

This clone was found once. The CDR3 DNA reads TGTGCAAGCAGCCCTGGGCTGGGGCAACCCTCCTACGAGCAGTACTTC. Its protein product is CASSPGLGQPSYEQYF. The rearrangement joins TRBV19 to TRBJ2-7; maybe TRBD1 (5 bases). This CDR3 is 16 amino acids long. Germline assignment: CDR1 LNHDA and CDR2 SQIVND (reference sequence).

In regard to this clone: In the same sample, other DNA sequences code for this CDR3. This chain joins TRBV5-1 and TRBJ2-7; the D is unclear. CDR1 and CDR2 (germline): SGHRS, YFSETQ. Trimming took off 3 bases at V and 0 bases at J, with 1 base between the two ends. The CDR3 loop spans 11 amino acids. The CDR3 DNA reads as TGCGCCAGCAGCTCCTCCTACGAGCAGTACTTC. Residues: CASSSSYEQYF.

V gene TRBV28 combines with J gene TRBJ1-6; TRBD1 is a possible D gene (6 bases). The CDR3 runs 16 residues. Germline V gene lookup returns CDR1 MDHEN and CDR2 SYDVKM. The V and J ends lost 6 bases and 4 bases respectively, with 16 bases between them. CDR3 coding DNA: TGTGCCAGCAGGGTGAGGGGGGCTTATTATAATTCACCCCTCCACTTT. Residues: CASRVRGAYYNSPLHF.

The V and J genes are TRBV27 and TRBJ1-1; no clear D gene. V lost 1 base, J lost 2 bases, and 5 bases lay in between. The CDR3 is 13 residues long. CDR1 is MNHEY and CDR2 is SMNVEV in the germline V gene (reference sequence). The CDR3: CASSLYRNTEAFF. As DNA, the CDR3 is TGTGCCAGCAGTTTATATAGAAACACTGAAGCTTTCTTT.

V is TRBV5-6 and J is TRBJ2-3; D possibly corresponds to TRBD2 (6 bases). The V and J ends lost 6 bases and 4 bases respectively, with 12 bases between them. CDR1 is SGHDT and CDR2 is YYEEEE in the germline V gene. The CDR3 totals 13 residues. CDR3 region: CASKPGGADTQYF. DNA of the CDR3: TGTGCCAGCAAACCCGGAGGGGCAGATACGCAGTATTTT.

The V and J genes are TRBV6-2 or TRBV6-3 and TRBJ1-5; no definite D call. CDR1 is MNHEY and CDR2 is SVGEGT in the germline V gene. V was clipped by 2 bases and J by 7 bases, with 6 bases between them. The CDR3 runs 12 residues. CDR3: CASSYTYQPQHF. CDR3 DNA sequence: TGTGCCAGCAGTTACACTTACCAGCCCCAGCATTTT.

The J gene is TRBJ2-1, the V gene TRBV10-1; 8 bases align to TRBD2. Germline CDR1 and CDR2: WNHNN and SYGVQD (reference sequence). J was trimmed by 1 base and V by 3 bases; bases with no gene match: 2. CDR3 size: 15 residues. CDR3 sequence reads: CASSDGTSSYNEQFF. As DNA, the CDR3 is TGCGCCAGCAGTGACGGGACTAGTTCCTACAATGAGCAGTTCTTC.

This chain uses TRBV4-3 with TRBJ1-5; D gene ambiguous. The germline V gene has CDR1 LGHNA and CDR2 YSLEER. V was pared by 0 bases and J by 6 bases, with 6 bases between. The CDR3 length is 13 residues. The DNA for the CDR3 is TGCGCCAGCAGCCAAGAAGTAGGTCAGCCCCAGCATTTT. Translated: CASSQEVGQPQHF.

This clone showed up just once. The V call is TRBV6-2 or TRBV6-3, the J call TRBJ2-1; TRBD2 agrees at 10 bases. CDR1 MNHEY and CDR2 SVGEGT come from the germline V gene. The CDR3 is 17 residues long. V gave up 3 bases and J gave up 6 bases; unmatched junction bases: 11. CDR3 sequence reads: CASSYLAGDRGRNEQFF. CDR3 in DNA: TGTGCCAGCAGTTATCTAGCGGGAGACAGGGGCCGCAATGAGCAGTTCTTC.

The rearrangement links TRBV19 to TRBJ2-1; the D gene is possibly TRBD1 (5 bases). This CDR3 is built from 16 residues. V was trimmed by 5 bases and J by 0 bases, leaving 14 bases between them. CDR1 is LNHDA, CDR2 SQIVND, per germline (reference sequence). The CDR3: CASSLNQGFSYNEQFF. The CDR3 DNA sequence: TGTGCCAGTAGTCTCAATCAGGGTTTCTCCTACAATGAGCAGTTCTTC.

The J gene is TRBJ2-7, the V gene TRBV28; 14 bases line up with TRBD2. The germline CDR1 and CDR2 sequences are MDHEN and SYDVKM. There are 16 residues in the CDR3. The V segment lost 7 bases and the J segment 3 bases; nucleotides outside the gene matches: 8. The CDR3 is CASTSAGTSGSYEQYF. CDR3 nucleotide sequence: TGTGCCAGCACCTCCGCCGGGACTAGCGGGAGCTACGAGCAGTACTTC.

The chain uses TRBV28 and TRBJ1-6; no reliable D call. This CDR3 has 14 residues. The germline gives CDR1 MDHEN, CDR2 SYDVKM. V lost 6 bases and J 12 bases, leaving 18 bases between the germline ends. The CDR3 region has the DNA TGTGCCAGCAGCCCGGTGGGATACGATGAACCCCTCCACTTT. Its protein product is CASSPVGYDEPLHF.

V gene TRBV6-5 combines with J gene TRBJ2-1; TRBD2 matches 12 bases. The ends lost 0 bases at V and 5 bases at J; junction bases unmatched: 2. Germline assignment: CDR1 MNHEY and CDR2 SVGAGI. The CDR3 consists of 16 residues. The CDR3, as DNA: TGTGCCAGCAGTTACTCGAGGACTAGCGGGAACAATGAGCAGTTCTTC. It is translated as CASSYSRTSGNNEQFF.

The rearrangement uses TRBV2 and TRBJ1-1, with D perhaps TRBD1 (6 bases). The germline V gene has CDR1 SNHLY and CDR2 FYNNEI. This CDR3 comprises 13 residues. Trimming pared 6 bases from V and 1 base from J, leaving 9 bases between. CDR3 loop: CASSRTANTEAFF. Here the CDR3 DNA reads TGTGCCAGCAGCCGGACAGCGAACACTGAAGCTTTCTTT. Combining the CDR3 with reference TRBV2 and TRBJ1-1 gives the whole variable domain EPEVTQTPSHQVTQMGQEVILRCVPISNHLYFYWYRQILGQKVEFLVSFYNNEISEKSEIFDDQFSVERPDGSNFTLKIRSTKLEDSAMYFCASSRTANTEAFFGQGTRLTVV.

V usage is TRBV15 and J usage is TRBJ2-1; tentative D call: TRBD1 (5 bases). Trimming removed 0 bases from V and 0 bases from J, with 6 bases in between. CDR1 LNHNV and CDR2 YYDKDF come from the germline V gene (reference sequence). The CDR3 contains 15 residues. The CDR3 region is CATSRDRDSYNEQFF. For the CDR3, the DNA is TGTGCCACCAGCAGAGACAGGGACTCCTACAATGAGCAGTTCTTC.